The 19 T cell receptor beta chains below all came from one sample that was sequenced in a study of PD-1 blockade in classical Hodgkin lymphoma. Data came from immunoSEQ multiplex PCR; TCRdb stores just in-frame clones and leaves some out. The data show about 40,000 clones, 85% to 90% seen once. Every single patient, without exception, relapsed after autologous stem cell transplantation, and brentuximab vedotin exposure varied. This specimen was peripheral blood mononuclear cells (PBMCs), taken at baseline. These receptors were taken from a human donor with classical Hodgkin lymphoma.

This clone was recorded once. The CDR3 DNA follows: TGTGCCAGCAGTTACACCCGGACGGGCTACGAGCAGTACTTC. Protein sequence: CASSYTRTGYEQYF. This chain connects TRBV6-6 to TRBJ2-7, with no clear D. The CDR3 runs to 14 residues. Trimming took 2 bases from V and 3 from J, leaving 11 bases between them. Per germline, CDR1 MNHNY and CDR2 SVGAGI (reference sequence).

This chain uses TRBV2 with TRBJ2-7; 14 bases are shared with TRBD2. From germline, CDR1 is SNHLY and CDR2 FYNNEI. The CDR3 sequence is 16 residues long. Trimming cost V 6 bases and J 2 bases; bases outside gene matches: 6. Here the CDR3 DNA reads TGTGCCAGCAGCGGGACTAGCGGGGGCATCCCCTACGAGCAGTACTTC. Amino acid sequence: CASSGTSGGIPYEQYF.

This clone was found once. V gene TRBV18 combines with J gene TRBJ1-1; D is uncertain. Germline values: CDR1 KGHSH, CDR2 LQKENI. The CDR3 runs 13 residues. V lost 2 bases, J lost 2 bases, and 6 bases lay in between. The CDR3 region has the DNA TGTGCCAGCTCACCAGTCAGTAACACTGAAGCTTTCTTT. Translated, it gives CASSPVSNTEAFF.

The V call is TRBV7-9, the J call TRBJ2-7, with D unclear. The CDR3 has 15 residues. Germline CDR1 SEHNR, CDR2 FQNEAQ (reference sequence). V was cut by 1 base and J by 0 bases, with 10 bases left in between. This CDR3 is CASSLGLSLSYEQYF. CDR3 coding DNA: TGTGCCAGCAGCTTAGGTCTCAGCCTCTCCTACGAGCAGTACTTC.

Note on this clone: This sample also contains other DNA sequences that code for the same CDR3. The rearrangement joins TRBV19 to TRBJ2-3, with 11 bases that match TRBD2. The CDR3 consists of 16 residues. The V gene's germline CDR1 is LNHDA and CDR2 SQIVND (reference sequence). With V trimmed by 0 bases and J by 6 bases, 5 bases remained unmatched. The CDR3, as DNA: TGTGCCAGTAGTATAGATAGCGGGGGGGCTCATGATACGCAGTATTTT. Its translation: CASSIDSGGAHDTQYF.

The gene calls are TRBV9 and TRBJ2-3; the match to TRBD2 covers 7 bases. Germline V lookup: CDR1 SGDLS, CDR2 YYNGEE. This CDR3 region has 14 residues. V lost 0 bases and J lost 4; bases outside the gene matches: 2. This CDR3 reads CASSVVAGADTQYF. CDR3 bases: TGTGCCAGCAGCGTAGTAGCGGGTGCAGATACGCAGTATTTT.

The chain uses TRBV5-8 and TRBJ1-5, with D possibly being TRBD1 (5 bases). Germline-derived CDR1 and CDR2 are SGHTS and YDEGEE. This CDR3 is 14 amino acids long. Trimming took off 4 bases at V and 5 bases at J, with 13 bases between the two ends. The CDR3 protein is CASSPGHVDQPQHF. The DNA for the CDR3 is TGTGCCAGCAGCCCAGGACATGTCGATCAGCCCCAGCATTTT. The whole variable domain, filled in from reference TRBV5-8 and TRBJ1-5, reads EAGVTQSPTHLIKTRGQQATLRCSPISGHTSVYWYQQALGLGLQFLLWYDEGEERNRGNFPPRFSGRQFPNYSSELNVNALELEDSALYLCASSPGHVDQPQHFGDGTRLSIL.

This chain links TRBV11-2 with TRBJ2-7; a possible D gene is TRBD1 (6 bases). The V gene's germline CDR1 is SGHAT and CDR2 FQNNGV. There are 15 residues in the CDR3. V was cut by 4 bases and J by 0 bases, with 13 bases left in between. The CDR3 region is CASSYSTGDSYEQYF. CDR3 coding DNA: TGTGCCAGCAGCTACTCGACAGGCGACTCCTACGAGCAGTACTTC.

The chain links TRBV2 to TRBJ1-4; 8 bases are shared with TRBD1. This CDR3 is built from 14 residues. Trimming removed 6 bases from V and 8 bases from J; junction bases left unmatched: 8. The germline V gene encodes CDR1 SNHLY and CDR2 FYNNEI. The CDR3 DNA reads TGTGCCAGCAGGGCAGGGGGCTCGGAGGAAAAACTGTTTTTT. This encodes CASRAGGSEEKLFF.

This chain connects TRBV5-1 to TRBJ1-1; D is uncertain. Trimming shortened V by 2 bases and J by 1 base, and 6 bases separated the two germline ends. Looked up from germline, CDR1 is SGHRS and CDR2 is YFSETQ. The CDR3 is 13 amino acids. CDR3 sequence reads: CASSFEGNTEAFF. CDR3 coding DNA: TGCGCCAGCAGCTTCGAGGGGAACACTGAAGCTTTCTTT.

The chain is built from TRBV28 and TRBJ2-6; maybe TRBD2 (7 bases). V gave up 8 bases and J gave up 3 bases, with 17 bases separating them. CDR3 length: 16 amino acids. CDR1 and CDR2 (germline): MDHEN, SYDVKM. CDR3 protein: CASSSPGGNGANVLTF. The CDR3 DNA reads TGTGCCAGCTCCTCACCGGGGGGCAATGGGGCCAACGTCCTGACTTTC. Full variable domain (rest looked up from reference TRBV28 and TRBJ2-6): DVKVTQSSRYLVKRTGEKVFLECVQDMDHENMFWYRQDPGLGLRLIYFSYDVKMKEKGDIPEGYSVSREKKERFSLILESASTNQTSMYLCASSSPGGNGANVLTFGAGSRLTVL.

The chain combines TRBV7-3 with TRBJ2-4, with D unresolved. The CDR3 runs to 13 residues. Trimming shortened V by 6 bases and J by 8 bases, and 14 bases separated the two germline ends. Germline lookup yields CDR1 SGHTA and CDR2 FQGTGA. The CDR3 nucleotides are TGTGCCAGCAGTTCAGGATCCGGGTACATTCAGTACTTC. This sequence encodes CASSSGSGYIQYF.

V gene TRBV29-1 combines with J gene TRBJ1-3; 7 bases match TRBD1. The CDR3 runs 14 residues. Per germline, CDR1 SQVTM and CDR2 ANQGSEA. Written as DNA, the CDR3 is TGCAGGTTACCGGGACAGAACTCTGGAAACACCATATATTTT. Residues: CRLPGQNSGNTIYF. The full variable domain, rest sourced from reference TRBV29-1 and TRBJ1-3, is SAVISQKPSRDICQRGTSLTIQCQVDSQVTMMFWYRQQPGQSLTLIATANQGSEATYESGFVIDKFPISRPNLTFSTLTVSNMSPEDSSIYLCRLPGQNSGNTIYFGEGSWLTVV.

This clone was detected only once. The rearrangement links TRBV27 to TRBJ2-5, with a tentative D call TRBD2 (6 bases). With 1 base removed from V and 3 bases from J, the gap between germline ends came to 15 bases. Germline V gene lookup returns CDR1 MNHEY and CDR2 SMNVEV (reference sequence). The CDR3 runs to 16 residues. CDR3 bases: TGTGCCAGCAGTTTATACGGCAGTCCGGGGGAAGAGACCCAGTACTTC. Its translation: CASSLYGSPGEETQYF.

The rearrangement uses TRBV10-3 and TRBJ2-3; TRBD1 matches 10 bases. The germline V gene encodes CDR1 ENHRY and CDR2 SYGVKD. This CDR3 has 15 amino acids. J lost 6 bases, V lost 0 bases, and 3 bases had no gene match. The CDR3 loop is CAISESRDRGDTQYF. CDR3 nucleotides: TGTGCCATCAGTGAGTCCCGGGACAGGGGTGATACGCAGTATTTT.

This chain connects TRBV9 to TRBJ2-5, with a tentative D call TRBD1 (5 bases). V lost 4 bases and J 2 bases, leaving 9 bases between the germline ends. The CDR3 sequence is 13 residues long. Germline-derived CDR1 and CDR2 are SGDLS and YYNGEE. The CDR3 DNA reads TGTGCCAGCAGCTATGACAGTCAAGAGACCCAGTACTTC. Protein sequence: CASSYDSQETQYF.

The V call is TRBV7-9, the J call TRBJ1-2; 8 positions match TRBD1. Trimming took 3 bases from V and 8 from J; bases not matched to a gene: 11. Germline CDR1 is SEHNR and CDR2 is FQNEAQ (reference sequence). There are 15 residues in the CDR3. The DNA of the CDR3 is TGTGCCAGCAGCTTGAGCCAGGGGGCGATGAGAGGCTACACCTTC. It is translated as CASSLSQGAMRGYTF. The whole variable domain, remainder taken from reference TRBV7-9 and TRBJ1-2, is DTGVSQNPRHKITKRGQNVTFRCDPISEHNRLYWYRQTLGQGPEFLTYFQNEAQLEKSRLLSDRFSAERPKGSFSTLEIQRTEQGDSAMYLCASSLSQGAMRGYTFGSGTRLTVV.

This chain uses TRBV7-2 with TRBJ2-5; perhaps TRBD1 as D (6 bases). V lost 3 bases to trimming and J lost 1 base, with 12 bases between them. Germline lookup yields CDR1 SGHTA and CDR2 FQGNSA. This CDR3 comprises 15 residues. CDR3 residues: CASSFRGQGQETQYF. The CDR3 DNA reads as TGTGCCAGCAGCTTTAGGGGACAAGGCCAAGAGACCCAGTACTTC.

The chain carries TRBV7-3 and TRBJ2-1; 10 bases map to TRBD2. The CDR3 is made up of 16 amino acids. V shed 2 bases and J 5 bases; nucleotides not matched to a gene: 6. Looked up from germline, CDR1 is SGHTA and CDR2 is FQGTGA. The CDR3 DNA follows: TGTGCCAGCAGCTTAGTCGCTAGCGGGGGAAACAATGAGCAGTTCTTC. Protein: CASSLVASGGNNEQFF.